This T cell receptor (beta chain) stems from a study of blood T cells in healthy people across ages. Study results and limitations: The unknown donor CMV status may have confounded expanded clonotype changes. The recorded TCR beta diversity per million T cells decreased in a roughly linear manner with age.

This clonotype was detected a few times. Its antigen remains unknown. This CDR3 region has 15 residues. V gave up 6 bases and J gave up 7 bases, with 21 bases separating them. PCR was performed a second time for roughly 7 to 12 cycles using a sample-barcoded 5' primer and a J-beta primer mix. Each cDNA molecule was tagged by a template-switch adaptor with 12 random nucleotides. MiXCR was run by TCRdb on the 5' RACE reads, yielding one entry per CDR3 protein. Of around 1,600,000 distinct CDR3 sequences in the sample, about 45% were seen once. The sample was blood. The receptor was isolated from a woman between 18 and 29 years old in good health. The chain couples TRBV12-3 or TRBV12-4 to TRBJ1-2; D might be TRBD1 (6 bases). The CDR3 reads CASSLRGARNIGYTF. The CDR3 nucleotides are TGTGCCAGCAGCCTACGGGGGGCGCGGAATATTGGCTACACCTTC.